Described below is a single TCR beta chain sequence and its context. Trimming left V 4 bases short and J 0 bases short, with 11 bases between. Germline CDR1 SGHRS, CDR2 YFSETQ. The CDR3 sequence is 14 residues long. These data originate in a study of blood T cell repertoires in COVID-19. Across the study: Samples came from the United States, Italy and Spain, spanning acute and convalescent COVID-19. Sources were T cells, B-cell-depleted T cells, or PBMCs; the material itself was cDNA or gDNA.

Study processing details: Estimates of nucleated cell counts were drawn from the amplification of reference gene primers. Data came from immunoSEQ multiplex PCR; TCRdb stores just in-frame clones and leaves some out. That table gives V, J and clone size, and the DNA gave D and trimming. This table holds around 140,000 clones, roughly 78% found once. The V gene is TRBV5-1, the J gene TRBJ2-7, with D possibly TRBD1 on 5 matching bases. Input material: peripheral blood. The origin of this receptor is a human donor with acute or convalescent COVID-19. The donor label of this sample is uncertain. CDR3 sequence reads: CASSVTASSYEQYF. The CDR3, as DNA: TGCGCCAGCAGCGTGACAGCCAGCTCCTACGAGCAGTACTTC.